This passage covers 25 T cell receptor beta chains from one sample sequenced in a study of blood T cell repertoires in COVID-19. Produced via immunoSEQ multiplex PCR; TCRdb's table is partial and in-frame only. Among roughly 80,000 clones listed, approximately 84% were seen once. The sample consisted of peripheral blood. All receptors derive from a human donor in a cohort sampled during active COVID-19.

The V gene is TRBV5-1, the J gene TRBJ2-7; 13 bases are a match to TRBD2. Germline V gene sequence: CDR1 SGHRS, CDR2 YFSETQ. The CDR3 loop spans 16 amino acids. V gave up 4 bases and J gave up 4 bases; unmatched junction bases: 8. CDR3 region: CASSPRLAGGQYEQYF. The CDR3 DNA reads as TGCGCCAGCAGCCCCCGACTAGCGGGGGGACAATACGAGCAGTACTTC. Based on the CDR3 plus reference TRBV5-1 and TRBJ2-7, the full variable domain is KAGVTQTPRYLIKTRGQQVTLSCSPISGHRSVSWYQQTPGQGLQFLFEYFSETQRNKGNFPGRFSGRQFSNSRSEMNVSTLELGDSALYLCASSPRLAGGQYEQYFGPGTRLTVT.

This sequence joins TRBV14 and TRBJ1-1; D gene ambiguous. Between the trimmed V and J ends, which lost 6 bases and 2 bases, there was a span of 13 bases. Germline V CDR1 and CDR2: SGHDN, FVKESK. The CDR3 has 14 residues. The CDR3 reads CASSLLGGNTEAFF. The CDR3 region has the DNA TGTGCCAGCAGTCTCCTCGGAGGAAACACTGAAGCTTTCTTT.

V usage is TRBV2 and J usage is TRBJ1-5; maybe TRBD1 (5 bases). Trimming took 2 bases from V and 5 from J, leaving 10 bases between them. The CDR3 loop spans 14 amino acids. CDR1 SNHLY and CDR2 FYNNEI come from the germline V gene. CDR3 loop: CASSETRDYQPQHF. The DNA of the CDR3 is TGTGCCAGCAGTGAAACAAGGGACTATCAGCCCCAGCATTTT.

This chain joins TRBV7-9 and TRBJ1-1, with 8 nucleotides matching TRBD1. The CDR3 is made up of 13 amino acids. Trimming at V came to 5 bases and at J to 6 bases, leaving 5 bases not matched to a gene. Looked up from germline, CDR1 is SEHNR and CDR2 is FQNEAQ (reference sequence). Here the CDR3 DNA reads TGTGCCAGCAGCCTCAGGGGACAGGCTGAAGCTTTCTTT. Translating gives CASSLRGQAEAFF.

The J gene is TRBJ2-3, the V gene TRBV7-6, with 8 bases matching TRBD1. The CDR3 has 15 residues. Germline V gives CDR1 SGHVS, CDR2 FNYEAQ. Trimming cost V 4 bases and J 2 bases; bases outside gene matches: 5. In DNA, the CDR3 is TGTGCCAGCAGCTCGATGACAGGGGTCACAGATACGCAGTATTTT. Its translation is CASSSMTGVTDTQYF.

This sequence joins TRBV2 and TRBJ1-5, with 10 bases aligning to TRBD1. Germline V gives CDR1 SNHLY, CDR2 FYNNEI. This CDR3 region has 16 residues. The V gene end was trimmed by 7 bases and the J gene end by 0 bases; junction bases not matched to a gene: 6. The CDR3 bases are TGTGCCAGCAAGGGACAGGGGCCCGTTAGCAATCAGCCCCAGCATTTT. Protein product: CASKGQGPVSNQPQHF.

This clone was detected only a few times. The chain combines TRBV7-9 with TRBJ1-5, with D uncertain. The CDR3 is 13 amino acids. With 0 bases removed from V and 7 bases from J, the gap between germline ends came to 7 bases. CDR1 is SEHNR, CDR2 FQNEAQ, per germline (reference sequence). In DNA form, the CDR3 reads TGTGCCAGCAGCTTAGCGCGGGAGCAGCCCCAGCATTTT. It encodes CASSLAREQPQHF.

In DNA, the CDR3 is TGCGCCAGCAGCTTGGCGGGACAGGGGAATGGGGAGACCCAGTACTTC. It codes for CASSLAGQGNGETQYF. The chain combines TRBV5-1 with TRBJ2-5; 10 bases are a match to TRBD1. Germline values: CDR1 SGHRS, CDR2 YFSETQ. This CDR3 is built from 16 residues. V lost 0 bases to trimming and J lost 5 bases; unmatched junction nucleotides: 7.

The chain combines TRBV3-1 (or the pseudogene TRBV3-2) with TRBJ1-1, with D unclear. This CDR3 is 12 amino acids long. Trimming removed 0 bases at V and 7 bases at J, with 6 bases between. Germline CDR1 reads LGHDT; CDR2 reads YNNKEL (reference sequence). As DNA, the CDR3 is TGTGCCAGCAGCCAAGACACAGATGAAGCTTTCTTT. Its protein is CASSQDTDEAFF.

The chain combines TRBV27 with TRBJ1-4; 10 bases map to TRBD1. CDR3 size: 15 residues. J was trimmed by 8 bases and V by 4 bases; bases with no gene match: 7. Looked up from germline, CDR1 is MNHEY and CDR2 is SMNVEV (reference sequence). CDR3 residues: CASSSYGTGAEKLFF. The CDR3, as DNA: TGTGCCAGCAGTTCCTACGGGACAGGGGCCGAAAAACTGTTTTTT.

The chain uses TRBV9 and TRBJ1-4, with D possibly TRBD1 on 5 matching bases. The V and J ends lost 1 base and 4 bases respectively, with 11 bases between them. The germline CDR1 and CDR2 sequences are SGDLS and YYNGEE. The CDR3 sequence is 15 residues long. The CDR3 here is CASSVLGGSNEKLFF. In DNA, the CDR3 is TGTGCCAGCAGCGTACTGGGGGGAAGTAATGAAAAACTGTTTTTT. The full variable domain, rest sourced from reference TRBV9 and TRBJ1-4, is DSGVTQTPKHLITATGQRVTLRCSPRSGDLSVYWYQQSLDQGLQFLIQYYNGEERAKGNILERFSAQQFPDLHSELNLSSLELGDSALYFCASSVLGGSNEKLFFGSGTQLSVL.

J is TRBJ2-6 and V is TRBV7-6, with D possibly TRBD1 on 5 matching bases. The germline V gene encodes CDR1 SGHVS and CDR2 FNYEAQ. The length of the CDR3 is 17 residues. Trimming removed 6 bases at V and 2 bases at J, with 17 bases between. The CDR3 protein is CASSQVSGAAGANVLTF. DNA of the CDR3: TGTGCCAGCAGTCAGGTTTCTGGGGCTGCTGGGGCCAACGTCCTGACTTTC.

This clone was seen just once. CDR3: CASSLSTGAITEAFF. The CDR3 DNA follows: TGTGCCAGCTCACTGTCGACAGGGGCGATCACTGAAGCTTTCTTT. The chain is built from TRBV18 and TRBJ1-1; 8 bases match TRBD1. From germline, CDR1 is KGHSH and CDR2 LQKENI. V lost 4 bases and J lost 4; bases outside the gene matches: 8. The CDR3 loop spans 15 amino acids.

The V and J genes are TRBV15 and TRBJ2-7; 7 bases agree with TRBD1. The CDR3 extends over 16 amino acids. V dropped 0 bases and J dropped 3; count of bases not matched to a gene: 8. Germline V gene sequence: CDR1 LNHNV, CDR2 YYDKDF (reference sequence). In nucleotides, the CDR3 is TGTGCCACCAGCAGAGATCAGTGGGACAGTTACTACGAGCAGTACTTC. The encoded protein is CATSRDQWDSYYEQYF. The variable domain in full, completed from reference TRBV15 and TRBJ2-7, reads DAMVIQNPRYQVTQFGKPVTLSCSQTLNHNVMYWYQQKSSQAPKLLFHYYDKDFNNEADTPDNFQSRRPNTSFCFLDIRSPGLGDTAMYLCATSRDQWDSYYEQYFGPGTRLTVT.

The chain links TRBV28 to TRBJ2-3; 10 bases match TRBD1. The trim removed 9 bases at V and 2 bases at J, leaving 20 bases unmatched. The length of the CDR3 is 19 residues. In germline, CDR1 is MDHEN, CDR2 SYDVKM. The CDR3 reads CASSPIPGQGRGDTDTQYF. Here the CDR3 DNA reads TGTGCCAGTTCTCCGATCCCGGGACAGGGGAGAGGGGACACAGATACGCAGTATTTT.

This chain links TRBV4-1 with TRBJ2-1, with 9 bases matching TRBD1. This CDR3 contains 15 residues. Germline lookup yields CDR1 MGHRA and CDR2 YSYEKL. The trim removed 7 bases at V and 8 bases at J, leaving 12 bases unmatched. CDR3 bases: TGCGCCAGCACAGCCTTCGGACAGGGGTGGGATGAGCAGTTCTTC. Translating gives CASTAFGQGWDEQFF.

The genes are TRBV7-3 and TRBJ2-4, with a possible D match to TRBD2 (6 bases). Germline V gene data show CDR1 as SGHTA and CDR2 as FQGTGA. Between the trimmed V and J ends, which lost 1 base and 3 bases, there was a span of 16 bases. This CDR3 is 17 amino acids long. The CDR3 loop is CASSLNGPQGLKNIQYF. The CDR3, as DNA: TGTGCCAGCAGCTTAAACGGGCCCCAGGGACTCAAAAACATTCAGTACTTC.

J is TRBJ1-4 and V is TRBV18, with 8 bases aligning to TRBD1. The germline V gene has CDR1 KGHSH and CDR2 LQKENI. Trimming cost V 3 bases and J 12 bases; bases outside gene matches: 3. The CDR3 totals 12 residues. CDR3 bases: TGTGCCAGCTCACCGATGACAGGGGAACTGTTTTTT. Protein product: CASSPMTGELFF.

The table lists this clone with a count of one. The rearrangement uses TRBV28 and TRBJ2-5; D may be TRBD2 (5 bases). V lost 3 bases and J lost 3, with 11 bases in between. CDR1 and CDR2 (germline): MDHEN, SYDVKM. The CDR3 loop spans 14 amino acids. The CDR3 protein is CASSFLPTKETQYF. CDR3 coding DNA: TGTGCCAGCAGTTTTTTACCGACTAAAGAGACCCAGTACTTC.

CDR3 protein: CASSRTGNYGYTF. CDR3 bases: TGTGCCAGCAGCCGGACAGGGAACTATGGCTACACCTTC. The chain combines TRBV25-1 with TRBJ1-2, with 8 bases that match TRBD1. With V trimmed by 6 bases and J by 2 bases, 2 bases remained unmatched. Germline V CDR1 and CDR2: MGHDK, SYGVNS. CDR3 size: 13 residues.

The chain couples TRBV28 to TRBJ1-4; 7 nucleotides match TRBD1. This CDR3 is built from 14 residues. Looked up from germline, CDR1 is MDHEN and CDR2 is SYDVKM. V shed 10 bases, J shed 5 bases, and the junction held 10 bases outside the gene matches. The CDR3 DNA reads TGTGCCACTTGCAAGGGACAGTCGAATGAAAAACTGTTTTTT. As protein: CATCKGQSNEKLFF.

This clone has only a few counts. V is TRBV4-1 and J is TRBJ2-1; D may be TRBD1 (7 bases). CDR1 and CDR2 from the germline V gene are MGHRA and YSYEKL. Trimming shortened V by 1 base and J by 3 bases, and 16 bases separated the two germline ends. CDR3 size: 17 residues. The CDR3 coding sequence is TGCGCCAGCAGCCAAGGGTATCCCCAGGGGGGCTACAATGAGCAGTTCTTC. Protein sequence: CASSQGYPQGGYNEQFF.

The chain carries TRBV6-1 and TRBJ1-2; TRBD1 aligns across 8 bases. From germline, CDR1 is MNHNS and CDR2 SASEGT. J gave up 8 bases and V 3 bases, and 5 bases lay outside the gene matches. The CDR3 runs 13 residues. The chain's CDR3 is CASSDGRGHGYTF. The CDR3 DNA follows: TGTGCCAGCAGTGACGGCAGGGGGCACGGCTACACCTTC.

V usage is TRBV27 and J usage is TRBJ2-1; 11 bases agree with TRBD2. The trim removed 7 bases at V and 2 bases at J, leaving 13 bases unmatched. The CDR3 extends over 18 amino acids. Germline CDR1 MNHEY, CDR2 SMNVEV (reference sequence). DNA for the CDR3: TGTGCCAGCACCGACACGCTGCTAGCGGGGGGTGCCTACAATGAGCAGTTCTTC. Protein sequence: CASTDTLLAGGAYNEQFF.

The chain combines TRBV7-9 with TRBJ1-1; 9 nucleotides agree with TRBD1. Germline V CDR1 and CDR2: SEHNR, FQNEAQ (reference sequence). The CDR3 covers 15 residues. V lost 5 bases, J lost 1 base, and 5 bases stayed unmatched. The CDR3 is CASSHPGQGNTEAFF. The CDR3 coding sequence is TGTGCCAGCAGCCACCCGGGACAGGGGAACACTGAAGCTTTCTTT.